The 4 T cell receptor beta chains below all came from one sample that was sequenced in a study of cytomegalovirus exposure and HLA in healthy donors. The study ran its PCR with 60 Vbeta and 13 Jbeta primers. The assay was immunoSEQ multiplex PCR, and TCRdb's table has in-frame clones only and misses some. This table holds under 200,000 clones, about 81% found once. The sample was PBMCs. These receptors came from a girl aged 2 to 9 in good health and CMV-seropositive.

The V and J genes are TRBV28 and TRBJ1-5; no clear D gene. From germline, CDR1 is MDHEN and CDR2 SYDVKM. The V gene lost 5 bases and the J gene lost 4 bases, with 12 bases spanning the gap. This CDR3 comprises 14 residues. The CDR3 reads CASSVWTGNQPQHF. CDR3 DNA sequence: TGTGCCAGCAGTGTCTGGACGGGGAATCAGCCCCAGCATTTT.

The chain employs TRBV30 and TRBJ1-1; D is ambiguous. The length of the CDR3 is 11 residues. Germline CDR1 and CDR2: GTSNPN and SVGIG (reference sequence). Trimming took 2 bases from V and 9 from J, leaving 10 bases between them. In DNA form, the CDR3 reads TGTGCCTGGAGTTCTCGGGAGAAAGCTTTCTTT. Its protein product is CAWSSREKAFF.

Regarding this clone: The same CDR3 arises from other DNA sequences in this sample as well. The V gene is TRBV6-1, the J gene TRBJ1-5; 7 bases line up with TRBD1. Germline V gene data show CDR1 as MNHNS and CDR2 as SASEGT. The V segment lost 1 base and the J segment 7 bases; nucleotides outside the gene matches: 4. The CDR3 is 14 residues long. The CDR3 coding sequence is TGTGCCAGCAGTGAAGGACAGGGCCGGCAGCCCCAGCATTTT. Its translation: CASSEGQGRQPQHF.

The chain has TRBV27 and TRBJ2-7, with D maybe TRBD1 (6 bases). Germline CDR1 is MNHEY and CDR2 is SMNVEV (reference sequence). V lost 3 bases, J lost 3 bases, and 12 bases lay in between. The CDR3 runs 14 residues. CDR3 residues: CASSFRDKFYEQYF. The DNA of the CDR3 is TGTGCCAGCAGTTTCCGGGACAAGTTCTACGAGCAGTACTTC.